This T cell receptor beta chain was sequenced in a study of blood T cell repertoires in COVID-19. Clones were sequenced by immunoSEQ multiplex PCR, and TCRdb holds only the in-frame ones, with some missing. The sample has fewer than 250,000 clones; 65% to 90% are singletons. Per germline, CDR1 SGHVS and CDR2 FNYEAQ. The CDR3 extends over 15 amino acids. The V end was cut by 4 bases, the J end by 3 bases, with 14 bases between. Individuals aged about 18 to 95 years were recruited from roughly 23 US areas. This TCR derives from a woman between 40 and 50 years old with acute COVID-19. Sequencing input: PBMCs or T cells enriched from blood (not recorded which). The genes are TRBV7-6 and TRBJ2-3; D remains ambiguous. The CDR3 DNA reads as TGTGCCAGCAGCTCCGCGGTAGTAGCTACAGATACGCAGTATTTT. Protein product: CASSSAVVATDTQYF.